This TCR beta chain was observed in a study of human T cells and chemical hapten exposure. The sample holds a few counts of this clonotype. Time point noted: pre-sensitization, week 0. The sample's treatment: therapeutic diphenylcyclopropenone sensitization with weekly scalp DPC. In the original workflow: Ranging from about 20,000 to 700,000, TCR counts per sample had a median value of around 91,000. TCRdb redid the calling of the RACE reads with MiXCR, one entry per CDR3 protein. TCRdb's processing, not the authors', yielded these V and J calls. The top ten clones hold around 8% of a sample with approximately 370,000 distinct CDR3 sequences, around 5.5% of them seen once. CDR3 length: 14 residues. Looked up from germline, CDR1 is SGHDT and CDR2 is YYEEEE. The V end was cut by 4 bases, the J end by 1 base, with 12 bases between.

Source: whole blood, taken in connection with sensitization to the hapten diphenylcyclopropenone (DPC). The J gene is TRBJ2-7, the V gene TRBV5-6; D possibly corresponds to TRBD2 (6 bases). This TCR was sampled from a woman aged 18-29 years with alopecia areata. Some clones in this sample may be carry-over from other donors' samples. The CDR3 spells CASSPGGGSYEQYF. CDR3 DNA: TGTGCCAGCAGCCCGGGTGGAGGGTCCTACGAGCAGTACTTC.